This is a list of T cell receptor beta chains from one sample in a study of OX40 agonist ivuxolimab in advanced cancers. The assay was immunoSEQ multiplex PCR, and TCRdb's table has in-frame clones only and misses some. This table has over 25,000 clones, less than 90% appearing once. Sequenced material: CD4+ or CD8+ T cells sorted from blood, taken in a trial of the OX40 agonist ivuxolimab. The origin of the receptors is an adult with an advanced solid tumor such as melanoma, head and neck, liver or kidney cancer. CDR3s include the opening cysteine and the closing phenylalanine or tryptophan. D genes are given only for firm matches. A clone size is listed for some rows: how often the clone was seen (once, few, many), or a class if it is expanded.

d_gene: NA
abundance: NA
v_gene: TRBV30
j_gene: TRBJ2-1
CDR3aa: CAWSVREIVPYNEQFF
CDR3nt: TGTGCCTGGAGTGTACGTGAGATAGTCCCCTACAATGAGCAGTTCTTC

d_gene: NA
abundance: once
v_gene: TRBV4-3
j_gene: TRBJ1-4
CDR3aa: CASSQDGPEKLFF
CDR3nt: TGCGCCAGCAGCCAAGACGGGCCTGAAAAACTGTTTTTT

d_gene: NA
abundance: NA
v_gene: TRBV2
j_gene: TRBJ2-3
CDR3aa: CASGSSGEYF
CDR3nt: TGTGCCAGCGGGTCATCAGGAGAGTATTTT

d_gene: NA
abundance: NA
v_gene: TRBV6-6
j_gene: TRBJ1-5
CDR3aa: CASSTFGGSNQPQHF
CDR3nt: TGTGCCAGCAGTACGTTCGGAGGCAGCAATCAGCCCCAGCATTTT

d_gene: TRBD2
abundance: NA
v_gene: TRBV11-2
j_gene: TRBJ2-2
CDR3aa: CASRLNLGRGRTGELFF
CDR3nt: TGTGCCAGCCGCTTGAATCTGGGGCGGGGGAGGACCGGGGAGCTGTTTTTT

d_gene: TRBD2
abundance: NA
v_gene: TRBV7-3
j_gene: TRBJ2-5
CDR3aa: CASSPEGGLAESTQYF
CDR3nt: TGTGCCAGCAGCCCCGAGGGGGGACTAGCGGAATCGACCCAGTACTTC

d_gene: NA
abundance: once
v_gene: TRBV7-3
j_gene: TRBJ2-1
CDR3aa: CASSPEPREFNEQFF
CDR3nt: TGTGCCAGCAGCCCAGAGCCTCGAGAATTCAATGAGCAGTTCTTC

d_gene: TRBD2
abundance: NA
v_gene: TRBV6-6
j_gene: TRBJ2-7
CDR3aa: CASSYEGLAGLYEQYF
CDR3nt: TGTGCCAGCAGTTACGAAGGACTAGCGGGGCTCTACGAGCAGTACTTC

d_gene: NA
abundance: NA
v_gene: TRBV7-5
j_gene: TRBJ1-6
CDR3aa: CARRAKAGENSPLHF
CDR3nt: TGTGCCAGAAGAGCGAAAGCCGGGGAGAATTCACCCCTCCACTTT

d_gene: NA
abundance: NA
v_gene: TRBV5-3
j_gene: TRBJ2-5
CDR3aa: CASSLWGETQYF
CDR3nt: TGTGCCAGCAGCTTGTGGGGAGAGACCCAGTACTTC

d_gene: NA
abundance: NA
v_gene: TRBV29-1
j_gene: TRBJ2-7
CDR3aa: CSVVPRTYEQYF
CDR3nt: TGCAGCGTCGTGCCTAGGACCTACGAGCAGTACTTC

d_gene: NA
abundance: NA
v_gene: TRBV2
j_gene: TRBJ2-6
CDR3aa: CASSEPGVGANVLTF
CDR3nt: TGTGCCAGCAGTGAACCAGGGGTGGGGGCCAACGTCCTGACTTTC

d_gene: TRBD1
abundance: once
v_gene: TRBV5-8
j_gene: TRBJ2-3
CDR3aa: CASSWGQGSDTQYF
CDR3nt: TGTGCCAGCAGCTGGGGACAGGGGTCAGATACGCAGTATTTT

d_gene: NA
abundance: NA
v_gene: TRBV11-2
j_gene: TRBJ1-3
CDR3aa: CASSLFGGNTIYF
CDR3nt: TGTGCCAGCAGCTTATTCGGAGGAAACACCATATATTTT

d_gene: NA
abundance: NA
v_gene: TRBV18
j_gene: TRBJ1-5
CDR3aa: CASSQRQRSPEGQPQHF
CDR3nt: TGTGCCAGCTCGCAAAGACAGCGCAGCCCCGAAGGTCAGCCCCAGCATTTT

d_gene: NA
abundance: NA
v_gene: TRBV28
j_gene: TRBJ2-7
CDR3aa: CASSFGLSLPPYEQYF
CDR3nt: TGTGCCAGCAGTTTCGGTTTGAGCCTTCCACCCTACGAGCAGTACTTC

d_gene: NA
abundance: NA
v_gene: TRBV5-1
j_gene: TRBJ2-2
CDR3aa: CASSAAPEDLGRTGELFF
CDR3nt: TGCGCCAGCAGCGCGGCCCCGGAGGACTTAGGTCGGACCGGGGAGCTGTTTTTT

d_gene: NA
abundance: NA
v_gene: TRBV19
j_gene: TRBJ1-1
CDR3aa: CASYQGLGTEAFF
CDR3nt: TGTGCCAGTTATCAGGGGCTAGGTACTGAAGCTTTCTTT

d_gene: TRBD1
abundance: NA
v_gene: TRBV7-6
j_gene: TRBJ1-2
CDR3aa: CASSLGGTGPTSNYGYTF
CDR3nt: TGTGCCAGCAGCTTAGGAGGGACAGGACCAACCTCTAACTATGGCTACACCTTC

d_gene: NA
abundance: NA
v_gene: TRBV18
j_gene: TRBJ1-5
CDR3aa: CASSPATPYSNQPQHF
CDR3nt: TGTGCCAGCTCACCAGCGACGCCCTATAGCAATCAGCCCCAGCATTTT

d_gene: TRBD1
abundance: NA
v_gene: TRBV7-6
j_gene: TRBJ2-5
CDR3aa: CASSLVSTGLQETQYF
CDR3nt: TGTGCCAGCAGCTTAGTTTCGACAGGGCTCCAAGAGACCCAGTACTTC

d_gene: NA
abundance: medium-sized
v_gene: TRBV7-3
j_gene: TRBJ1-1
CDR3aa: CASSAYIAFF
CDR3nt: TGTGCCAGCAGCGCTTATATAGCTTTCTTT

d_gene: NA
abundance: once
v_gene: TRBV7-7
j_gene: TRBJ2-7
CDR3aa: CASSLGRSYEQYF
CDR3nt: TGTGCTAGCAGCTTAGGGCGTTCCTACGAGCAGTACTTC

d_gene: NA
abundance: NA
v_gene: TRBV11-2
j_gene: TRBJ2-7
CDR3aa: CASSLVGMGVEQYF
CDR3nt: TGTGCCAGCAGCTTAGTCGGGATGGGCGTCGAGCAGTACTTC

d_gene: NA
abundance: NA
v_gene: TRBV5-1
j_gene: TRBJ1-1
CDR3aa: CASTSGRLNTEAFF
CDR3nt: TGCGCCAGCACCTCGGGGCGGTTGAACACTGAAGCTTTCTTT

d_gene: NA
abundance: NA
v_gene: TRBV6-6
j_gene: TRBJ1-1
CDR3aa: CASSYLVNTEAFF
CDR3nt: TGTGCCAGCAGTTACCTTGTTAACACTGAAGCTTTCTTT

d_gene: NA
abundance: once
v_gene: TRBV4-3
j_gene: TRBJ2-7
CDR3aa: CASSPGGTLRSYEQYF
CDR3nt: TGCGCCAGCAGCCCCGGCGGGACTCTAAGAAGCTACGAGCAGTACTTC

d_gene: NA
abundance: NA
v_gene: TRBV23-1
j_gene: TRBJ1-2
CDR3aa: CASSQGGANNGYTF
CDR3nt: TGCGCCAGCAGTCAAGGGGGGGCCAACAATGGCTACACCTTC

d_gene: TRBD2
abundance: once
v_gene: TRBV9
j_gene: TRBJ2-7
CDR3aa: CASSVGAGRAYEQYF
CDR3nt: TGTGCCAGCAGCGTAGGGGCAGGGAGGGCTTACGAGCAGTACTTC

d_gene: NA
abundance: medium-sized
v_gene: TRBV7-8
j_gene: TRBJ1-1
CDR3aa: CASSLPGMNTEAFF
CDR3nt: TGTGCCAGCAGCTTACCGGGGATGAACACTGAAGCTTTCTTT

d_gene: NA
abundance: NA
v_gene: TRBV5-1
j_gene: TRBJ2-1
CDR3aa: CASSLRGPNEQFF
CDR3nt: TGCGCCAGCAGCTTGCGGGGGCCCAATGAGCAGTTCTTC

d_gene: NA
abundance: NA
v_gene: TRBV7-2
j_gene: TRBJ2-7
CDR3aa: CASSKPGLHAEQYF
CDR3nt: TGTGCCAGCAGCAAACCGGGACTGCACGCCGAGCAGTACTTC

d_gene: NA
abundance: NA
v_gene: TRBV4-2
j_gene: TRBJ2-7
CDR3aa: CASSQDYGSYEQYF
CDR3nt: TGTGCCAGCAGCCAAGATTACGGGAGTTACGAGCAGTACTTC

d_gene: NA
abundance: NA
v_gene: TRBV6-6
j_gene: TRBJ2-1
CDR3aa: CASSGTPRHEQFF
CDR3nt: TGTGCCAGCTCCGGGACACCCCGCCATGAGCAGTTCTTC

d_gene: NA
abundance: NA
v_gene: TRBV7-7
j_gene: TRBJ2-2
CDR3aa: CASSNGGNTGELFF
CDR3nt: TGTGCCAGCTCAAACGGCGGGAACACCGGGGAGCTGTTTTTT

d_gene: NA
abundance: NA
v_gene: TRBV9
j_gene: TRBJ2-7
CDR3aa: CASSVGSTSYEQYF
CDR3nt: TGTGCCAGCAGCGTAGGCAGTACTTCCTACGAGCAGTACTTC

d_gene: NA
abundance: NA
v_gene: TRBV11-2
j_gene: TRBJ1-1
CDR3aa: CASSLVRDGTEAFF
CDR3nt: TGTGCCAGCAGCTTAGTGAGGGACGGCACTGAAGCTTTCTTT

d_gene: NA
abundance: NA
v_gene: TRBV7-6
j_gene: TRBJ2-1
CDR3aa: CASSWAAEQFF
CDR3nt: TGTGCCAGCAGTTGGGCAGCCGAGCAGTTCTTC

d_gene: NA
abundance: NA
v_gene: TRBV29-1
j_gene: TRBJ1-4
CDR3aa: CSAQDMGEKLFF
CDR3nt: TGCAGCGCCCAGGACATGGGCGAAAAACTGTTTTTT

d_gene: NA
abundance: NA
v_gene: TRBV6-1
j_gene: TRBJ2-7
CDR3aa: CASSEGGFEQYF
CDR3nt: TGTGCCAGCAGTGAAGGAGGGTTCGAGCAGTACTTC

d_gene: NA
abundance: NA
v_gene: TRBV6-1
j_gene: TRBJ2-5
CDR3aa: CASSEFPWGETQYF
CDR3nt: TGTGCCAGCAGTGAATTTCCATGGGGGGAGACCCAGTACTTC

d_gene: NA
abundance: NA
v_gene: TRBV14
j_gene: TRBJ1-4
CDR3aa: CASSPHLFGGAEKLFF
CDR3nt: TGTGCCAGCAGCCCCCATTTGTTCGGAGGCGCGGAAAAACTGTTTTTT

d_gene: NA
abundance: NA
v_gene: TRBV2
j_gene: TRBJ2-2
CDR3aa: CASSWSLAGTGELFF
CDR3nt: TGTGCCAGCAGTTGGAGTTTAGCTGGCACCGGGGAGCTGTTTTTT

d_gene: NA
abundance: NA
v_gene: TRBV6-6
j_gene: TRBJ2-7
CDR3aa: CASTYSWGAGEQYF
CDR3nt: TGTGCCAGCACCTACTCCTGGGGCGCGGGGGAGCAGTACTTC

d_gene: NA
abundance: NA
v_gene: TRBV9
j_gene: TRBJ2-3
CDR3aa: CASSVAEAPRGTDTQYF
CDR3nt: TGTGCCAGCAGCGTAGCGGAAGCCCCCCGGGGCACAGATACGCAGTATTTT

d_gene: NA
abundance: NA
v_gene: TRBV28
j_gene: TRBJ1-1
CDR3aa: CASSFRGTTEAFF
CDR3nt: TGTGCCAGCAGTTTTAGAGGAACCACTGAAGCTTTCTTT

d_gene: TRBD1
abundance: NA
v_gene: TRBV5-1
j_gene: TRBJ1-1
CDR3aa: CASSLEGASFF
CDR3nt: TGCGCCAGCAGCTTGGAGGGGGCATCTTTCTTT

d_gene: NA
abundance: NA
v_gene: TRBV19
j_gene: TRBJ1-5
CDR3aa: CVSSRGSGNQPQHF
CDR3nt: TGTGTCAGTAGCCGCGGGTCAGGAAATCAGCCCCAGCATTTT

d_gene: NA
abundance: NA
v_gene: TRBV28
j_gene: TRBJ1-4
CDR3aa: CASRPGIQDEKLFF
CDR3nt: TGTGCCAGCAGACCAGGGATACAAGATGAAAAACTGTTTTTT

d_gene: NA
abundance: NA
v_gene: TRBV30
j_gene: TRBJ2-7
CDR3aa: CAWRGTGPYEQYF
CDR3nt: TGTGCCTGGAGAGGGACGGGACCCTACGAGCAGTACTTC

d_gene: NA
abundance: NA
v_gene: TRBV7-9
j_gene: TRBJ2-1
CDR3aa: CASSLIQHNEQFF
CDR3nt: TGTGCCAGCAGCTTAATACAGCACAATGAGCAGTTCTTC

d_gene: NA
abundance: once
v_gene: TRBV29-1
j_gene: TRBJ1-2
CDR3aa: CSVEDFFLGGSNYGYTF
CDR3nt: TGCAGCGTTGAAGATTTTTTCCTCGGAGGTTCTAACTATGGCTACACCTTC

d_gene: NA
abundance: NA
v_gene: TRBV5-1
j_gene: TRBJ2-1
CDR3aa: CASSFSGGLGNFNEQFF
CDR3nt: TGCGCCAGCAGCTTTAGTGGGGGCTTAGGCAACTTCAATGAGCAGTTCTTC

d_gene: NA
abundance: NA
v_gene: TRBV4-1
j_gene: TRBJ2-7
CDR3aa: CASSQDDTDYEQYF
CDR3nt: TGCGCCAGCAGCCAAGACGACACGGACTACGAGCAGTACTTC